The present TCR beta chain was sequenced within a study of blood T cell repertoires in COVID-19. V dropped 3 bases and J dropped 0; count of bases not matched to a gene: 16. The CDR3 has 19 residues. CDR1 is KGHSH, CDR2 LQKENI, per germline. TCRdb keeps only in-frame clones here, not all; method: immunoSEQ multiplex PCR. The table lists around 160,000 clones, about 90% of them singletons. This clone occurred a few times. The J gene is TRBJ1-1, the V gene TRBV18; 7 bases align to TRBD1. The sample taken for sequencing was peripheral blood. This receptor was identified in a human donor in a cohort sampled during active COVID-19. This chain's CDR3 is CASSPEGTGAFPMNTEAFF. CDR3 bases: TGTGCCAGCTCACCCGAGGGTACAGGGGCCTTCCCCATGAACACTGAAGCTTTCTTT.